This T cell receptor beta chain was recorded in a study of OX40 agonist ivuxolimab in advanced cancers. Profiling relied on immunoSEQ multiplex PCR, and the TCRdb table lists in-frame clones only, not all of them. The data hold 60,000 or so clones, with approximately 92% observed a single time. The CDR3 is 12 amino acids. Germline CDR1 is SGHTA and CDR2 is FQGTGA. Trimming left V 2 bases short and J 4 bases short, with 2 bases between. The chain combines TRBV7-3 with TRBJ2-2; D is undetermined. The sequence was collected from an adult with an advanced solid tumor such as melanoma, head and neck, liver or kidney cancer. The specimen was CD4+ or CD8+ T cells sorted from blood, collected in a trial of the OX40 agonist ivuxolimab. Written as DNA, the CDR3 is TGTGCCAGCAGCTTAGGCACCGGGGAGCTGTTTTTT. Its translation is CASSLGTGELFF. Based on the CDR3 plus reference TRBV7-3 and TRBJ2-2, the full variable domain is GAGVSQTPSNKVTEKGKYVELRCDPISGHTALYWYRQSLGQGPEFLIYFQGTGAADDSGLPNDRFFAVRPEGSVSTLKIQRTERGDSAVYLCASSLGTGELFFGEGSRLTVL.